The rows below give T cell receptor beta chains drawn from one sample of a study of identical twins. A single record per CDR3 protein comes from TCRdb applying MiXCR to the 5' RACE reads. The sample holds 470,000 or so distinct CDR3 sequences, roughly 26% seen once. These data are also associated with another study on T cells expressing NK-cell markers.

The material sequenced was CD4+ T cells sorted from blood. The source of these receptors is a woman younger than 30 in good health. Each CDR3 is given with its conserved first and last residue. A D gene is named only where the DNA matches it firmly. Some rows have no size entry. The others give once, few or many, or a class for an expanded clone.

CDR3 protein: CASSVGNNNYEQYF; CDR3 DNA: TGTGCCAGCAGCGTAGGGAACAACAACTACGAGCAGTACTTC; clone size: -; D gene: -; J gene: TRBJ2-7; V gene: TRBV9
CDR3 protein: CASSQERSGRPYNEQFF; CDR3 DNA: TGTGCCAGCAGCCAAGAGCGGAGCGGAAGACCGTACAATGAGCAGTTCTTC; clone size: -; D gene: -; J gene: TRBJ2-1; V gene: TRBV14
CDR3 protein: CASSQGGYYGYTF; CDR3 DNA: TGCGCCAGCAGCCAAGGGGGATACTATGGCTACACCTTC; clone size: once; D gene: -; J gene: TRBJ1-2; V gene: TRBV4-1
CDR3 protein: CASSYRSGGGTDTQYF; CDR3 DNA: TGTGCCAGCAGTTACAGGTCAGGGGGCGGCACAGATACGCAGTATTTT; clone size: few; D gene: TRBD1; J gene: TRBJ2-3; V gene: TRBV6-5
CDR3 protein: CASNSGTGGQETQYF; CDR3 DNA: TGTGCCAGTAATTCCGGGACAGGGGGACAAGAGACCCAGTACTTC; clone size: few; D gene: TRBD1; J gene: TRBJ2-5; V gene: TRBV10-3
CDR3 protein: CASLGRGNTEAFF; CDR3 DNA: TGTGCCAGCCTAGGGCGGGGTAACACTGAAGCTTTCTTT; clone size: -; D gene: -; J gene: TRBJ1-1; V gene: TRBV7-9
CDR3 protein: CASSFSAPGLAEYF; CDR3 DNA: TGTGCCAGCAGCTTTTCGGCCCCCGGACTAGCGGAGTACTTC; clone size: few; D gene: TRBD2; J gene: TRBJ2-5; V gene: TRBV11-2
CDR3 protein: CASSLAGGRSDTQYF; CDR3 DNA: TGCGCCAGCAGCTTGGCCGGGGGACGGTCAGATACGCAGTATTTT; clone size: -; D gene: -; J gene: TRBJ2-3; V gene: TRBV5-1
CDR3 protein: CSARGTAFYEQYF; CDR3 DNA: TGCAGTGCTAGGGGGACAGCCTTCTACGAGCAGTACTTC; clone size: few; D gene: TRBD1; J gene: TRBJ2-7; V gene: TRBV20-1
CDR3 protein: CASSQVDIGFTDTQYF; CDR3 DNA: TGCGCCAGCAGTCAAGTGGACATAGGATTCACAGATACGCAGTATTTT; clone size: once; D gene: -; J gene: TRBJ2-3; V gene: TRBV4-1
CDR3 protein: CSATSGTSRPDTQYF; CDR3 DNA: TGCAGTGCTACCTCCGGGACTAGCAGGCCAGATACGCAGTATTTT; clone size: few; D gene: TRBD2; J gene: TRBJ2-3; V gene: TRBV20-1
CDR3 protein: CASSKVGDSSYEQYF; CDR3 DNA: TGTGCCAGCAGCAAAGTCGGGGACAGCTCCTACGAGCAGTACTTC; clone size: few; D gene: -; J gene: TRBJ2-7; V gene: TRBV21-1
CDR3 protein: CSVVSDSGNTIYF; CDR3 DNA: TGCAGCGTTGTTTCAGACTCTGGAAACACCATATATTTT; clone size: -; D gene: -; J gene: TRBJ1-3; V gene: TRBV29-1
CDR3 protein: CASTPVGAGGEDEQYF; CDR3 DNA: TGTGCCAGCACCCCGGTAGGCGCAGGCGGGGAGGACGAGCAGTACTTC; clone size: -; D gene: -; J gene: TRBJ2-7; V gene: TRBV2
CDR3 protein: CASSNLAGAYRNEQFF; CDR3 DNA: TGTGCCAGCAGCAACCTAGCGGGGGCCTACCGGAATGAGCAGTTCTTC; clone size: -; D gene: TRBD2; J gene: TRBJ2-1; V gene: TRBV3-1
CDR3 protein: CASSQVRSGRPGNEQFF; CDR3 DNA: TGCGCCAGCAGCCAAGTAAGGAGCGGGAGGCCAGGTAATGAGCAGTTCTTC; clone size: -; D gene: TRBD2; J gene: TRBJ2-1; V gene: TRBV4-3
CDR3 protein: CSVATVSSYNEQFF; CDR3 DNA: TGCAGCGTCGCCACTGTGAGCTCCTACAATGAGCAGTTCTTC; clone size: few; D gene: -; J gene: TRBJ2-1; V gene: TRBV29-1
CDR3 protein: CASSPRAVATYEQYF; CDR3 DNA: TGTGCCAGCTCACCCCGGGCGGTTGCTACCTACGAGCAGTACTTC; clone size: few; D gene: -; J gene: TRBJ2-7; V gene: TRBV18
CDR3 protein: CASSTGTSGSYEQYF; CDR3 DNA: TGCGCCAGCAGCACCGGGACTAGCGGTTCCTACGAGCAGTACTTC; clone size: -; D gene: TRBD2; J gene: TRBJ2-7; V gene: TRBV9
CDR3 protein: CASSVAPPGSGDTQYF; CDR3 DNA: TGTGCCAGCAGCGTAGCCCCGCCGGGAAGCGGAGATACGCAGTATTTT; clone size: -; D gene: -; J gene: TRBJ2-3; V gene: TRBV9
CDR3 protein: CAIGRGKETQYF; CDR3 DNA: TGTGCCATCGGTAGAGGGAAAGAGACCCAGTACTTC; clone size: few; D gene: -; J gene: TRBJ2-5; V gene: TRBV10-3
CDR3 protein: CASSLALAGFSPLHF; CDR3 DNA: TGTGCCAGCAGTTTAGCGCTGGCAGGGTTTTCACCCCTCCACTTT; clone size: -; D gene: -; J gene: TRBJ1-6; V gene: TRBV12-3/TRBV12-4
CDR3 protein: CASSLMWTSGRRGETQYF; CDR3 DNA: TGTGCCAGCAGCTTAATGTGGACTAGCGGGAGACGAGGAGAGACCCAGTACTTC; clone size: -; D gene: TRBD2; J gene: TRBJ2-5; V gene: TRBV7-8
CDR3 protein: CATSSQTGTQDTTDTQYF; CDR3 DNA: TGTGCCACCAGCTCTCAAACCGGGACTCAAGATACCACAGATACGCAGTATTTT; clone size: -; D gene: -; J gene: TRBJ2-3; V gene: TRBV15
CDR3 protein: CSARDPSAETQYF; CDR3 DNA: TGCAGTGCTAGAGATCCTAGCGCCGAGACCCAGTACTTC; clone size: -; D gene: -; J gene: TRBJ2-5; V gene: TRBV20-1
CDR3 protein: CSASVLKGTDTQYF; CDR3 DNA: TGCAGTGCTAGCGTCTTGAAGGGCACAGATACGCAGTATTTT; clone size: few; D gene: -; J gene: TRBJ2-3; V gene: TRBV20-1
CDR3 protein: CSAPLAGGKFF; CDR3 DNA: TGCAGTGCCCCGCTAGCGGGAGGGAAATTCTTC; clone size: few; D gene: TRBD2; J gene: TRBJ2-1; V gene: TRBV20-1
CDR3 protein: CSARGGGGGATNEKLFF; CDR3 DNA: TGCAGTGCTAGAGGGGGAGGTGGGGGAGCAACTAATGAAAAACTGTTTTTT; clone size: few; D gene: -; J gene: TRBJ1-4; V gene: TRBV20-1
CDR3 protein: CSARVWSEYNEQFF; CDR3 DNA: TGCAGTGCTAGAGTGTGGAGTGAGTACAATGAGCAGTTCTTC; clone size: -; D gene: -; J gene: TRBJ2-1; V gene: TRBV20-1
CDR3 protein: CSARADRGTYNEQFF; CDR3 DNA: TGCAGTGCTAGAGCCGACAGGGGAACCTACAATGAGCAGTTCTTC; clone size: -; D gene: TRBD1; J gene: TRBJ2-1; V gene: TRBV20-1
CDR3 protein: CASSQEGTVYNEQFF; CDR3 DNA: TGCGCCAGCAGCCAAGAAGGGACAGTCTACAATGAGCAGTTCTTC; clone size: once; D gene: TRBD1; J gene: TRBJ2-1; V gene: TRBV4-3
CDR3 protein: CASRTTSREGAEAFF; CDR3 DNA: TGTGCCAGCAGGACTACTTCCCGGGAGGGGGCTGAAGCTTTCTTT; clone size: -; D gene: -; J gene: TRBJ1-1; V gene: TRBV6-1
CDR3 protein: CAWSRQGANVLTF; CDR3 DNA: TGTGCCTGGAGCAGACAGGGGGCCAACGTCCTGACTTTC; clone size: -; D gene: -; J gene: TRBJ2-6; V gene: TRBV30
CDR3 protein: CASSAYLSSYNEQFF; CDR3 DNA: TGTGCCAGCAGCGCTTACTTAAGCTCCTACAATGAGCAGTTCTTC; clone size: -; D gene: -; J gene: TRBJ2-1; V gene: TRBV7-2
CDR3 protein: CASSFDPGETQYF; CDR3 DNA: TGCGCCAGCAGCTTTGACCCGGGGGAGACCCAGTACTTC; clone size: few; D gene: -; J gene: TRBJ2-5; V gene: TRBV5-1
CDR3 protein: CASSFGREQETQYF; CDR3 DNA: TGTGCCAGCAGCTTTGGGCGCGAACAAGAGACCCAGTACTTC; clone size: -; D gene: -; J gene: TRBJ2-5; V gene: TRBV7-2
CDR3 protein: CSARLPGSTGELFF; CDR3 DNA: TGCAGTGCTAGACTCCCGGGGAGTACCGGGGAGCTGTTTTTT; clone size: -; D gene: -; J gene: TRBJ2-2; V gene: TRBV20-1
CDR3 protein: CSARDPLTSGSNEQFF; CDR3 DNA: TGCAGTGCTAGAGATCCGTTGACTAGCGGGAGTAATGAGCAGTTCTTC; clone size: -; D gene: TRBD2; J gene: TRBJ2-1; V gene: TRBV20-1
CDR3 protein: CASSSRDFKFNEQFF; CDR3 DNA: TGTGCCAGCAGTTCCCGGGACTTCAAATTCAATGAGCAGTTCTTC; clone size: -; D gene: -; J gene: TRBJ2-1; V gene: TRBV12-3/TRBV12-4
CDR3 protein: CASSLAGRVEQETQYF; CDR3 DNA: TGTGCCAGCAGCTTAGCGGGCAGAGTAGAGCAAGAGACCCAGTACTTC; clone size: once; D gene: -; J gene: TRBJ2-5; V gene: TRBV7-9
CDR3 protein: CATRTPLFVLTF; CDR3 DNA: TGTGCCACCCGGACTCCTCTTTTCGTCCTGACTTTC; clone size: few; D gene: -; J gene: TRBJ2-6; V gene: TRBV28
CDR3 protein: CASSQDIGTPGTQYF; CDR3 DNA: TGTGCCAGCAGCCAAGATATTGGGACACCGGGGACCCAGTACTTC; clone size: -; D gene: -; J gene: TRBJ2-5; V gene: TRBV4-2
CDR3 protein: CASTGWASTDTQYF; CDR3 DNA: TGTGCCAGCACAGGGTGGGCGAGCACAGATACGCAGTATTTT; clone size: few; D gene: -; J gene: TRBJ2-3; V gene: TRBV5-4
CDR3 protein: CASSSLGGYGTGELFF; CDR3 DNA: TGTGCCAGCAGTTCGCTAGGGGGCTACGGCACCGGGGAGCTGTTTTTT; clone size: few; D gene: TRBD1; J gene: TRBJ2-2; V gene: TRBV27
CDR3 protein: CASRESGTGSYEQYF; CDR3 DNA: TGCGCCAGCAGGGAATCCGGGACAGGCTCCTACGAGCAGTACTTC; clone size: -; D gene: TRBD1; J gene: TRBJ2-7; V gene: TRBV5-1
CDR3 protein: CASSLGRQEKTEAFF; CDR3 DNA: TGCGCCAGCAGCCTGGGCAGACAAGAGAAGACTGAAGCTTTCTTT; clone size: -; D gene: -; J gene: TRBJ1-1; V gene: TRBV5-1
CDR3 protein: CASSRPGMRAEAFF; CDR3 DNA: TGTGCCAGCAGTCGCCCAGGGATGAGAGCTGAAGCTTTCTTT; clone size: -; D gene: -; J gene: TRBJ1-1; V gene: TRBV6-2/TRBV6-3
CDR3 protein: CASGGGHPNEQYF; CDR3 DNA: TGTGCCAGCGGTGGGGGCCACCCCAACGAGCAGTACTTC; clone size: -; D gene: -; J gene: TRBJ2-7; V gene: TRBV6-2/TRBV6-3
CDR3 protein: CSAPRRQGGYTF; CDR3 DNA: TGCAGTGCTCCTAGGAGGCAGGGCGGCTACACCTTC; clone size: few; D gene: -; J gene: TRBJ1-2; V gene: TRBV20-1
CDR3 protein: CASSLTPHEQYF; CDR3 DNA: TGTGCCAGCTCACTCACTCCCCACGAGCAGTACTTC; clone size: -; D gene: -; J gene: TRBJ2-7; V gene: TRBV18
CDR3 protein: CASSINRGATDTQYF; CDR3 DNA: TGTGCCAGCAGCATCAATCGGGGAGCAACAGATACGCAGTATTTT; clone size: few; D gene: -; J gene: TRBJ2-3; V gene: TRBV9
CDR3 protein: CASSYERVTDTQYF; CDR3 DNA: TGTGCCAGCAGTTATGAGCGGGTCACAGATACGCAGTATTTT; clone size: few; D gene: -; J gene: TRBJ2-3; V gene: TRBV12-3/TRBV12-4
CDR3 protein: CASSFGAGAWELFF; CDR3 DNA: TGTGCCAGCAGTTTCGGAGCGGGAGCGTGGGAGCTGTTTTTT; clone size: -; D gene: TRBD2; J gene: TRBJ2-2; V gene: TRBV12-3/TRBV12-4
CDR3 protein: CASSYVVEKLFF; CDR3 DNA: TGTGCCAGCAGCTACGTTGTTGAAAAACTGTTTTTT; clone size: -; D gene: -; J gene: TRBJ1-4; V gene: TRBV11-2
CDR3 protein: CASSLGGNRREQYF; CDR3 DNA: TGTGCCAGCAGCTTAGGAGGGAATAGACGCGAGCAGTACTTC; clone size: few; D gene: -; J gene: TRBJ2-7; V gene: TRBV7-2